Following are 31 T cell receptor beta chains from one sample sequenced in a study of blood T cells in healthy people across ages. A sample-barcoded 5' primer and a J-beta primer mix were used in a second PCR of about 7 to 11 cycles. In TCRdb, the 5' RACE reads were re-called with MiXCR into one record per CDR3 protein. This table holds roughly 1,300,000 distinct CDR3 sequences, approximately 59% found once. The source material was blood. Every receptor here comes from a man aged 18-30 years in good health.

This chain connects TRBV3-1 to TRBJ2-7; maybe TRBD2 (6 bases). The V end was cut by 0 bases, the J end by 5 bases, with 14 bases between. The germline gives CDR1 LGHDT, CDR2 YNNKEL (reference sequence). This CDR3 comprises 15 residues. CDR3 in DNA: TGTGCCAGCAGCCAAGATTTCGGGAGTGACAACGAGCAGTACTTC. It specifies CASSQDFGSDNEQYF.

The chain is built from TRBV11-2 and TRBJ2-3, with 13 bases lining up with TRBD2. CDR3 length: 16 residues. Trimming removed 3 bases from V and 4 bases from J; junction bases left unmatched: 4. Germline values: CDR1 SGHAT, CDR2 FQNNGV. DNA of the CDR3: TGTGCCAGCAGCTTCATACTAGCGGGAGGGCCAGATACGCAGTATTTT. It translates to CASSFILAGGPDTQYF.

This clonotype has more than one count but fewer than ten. CDR3: CASSPPLTETQYF. In nucleotides, the CDR3 is TGTGCCAGCAGCCCCCCCCTTACGGAGACCCAGTACTTC. The rearrangement uses TRBV5-5 and TRBJ2-7; D is undetermined. The J call is uncertain, as TRBJ2-5 better fits the DNA end. This CDR3 spans 13 amino acids. Germline-derived CDR1 and CDR2 are SGHKS and YYEKEE (reference sequence).

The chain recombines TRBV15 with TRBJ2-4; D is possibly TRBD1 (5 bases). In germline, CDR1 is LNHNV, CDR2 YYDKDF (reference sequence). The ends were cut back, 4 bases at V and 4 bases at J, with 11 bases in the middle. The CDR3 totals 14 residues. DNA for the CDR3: TGTGCCACCAGCAACACCCACAGGAAAAACATTCAGTACTTC. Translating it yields CATSNTHRKNIQYF. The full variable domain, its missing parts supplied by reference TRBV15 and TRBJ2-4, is DAMVIQNPRYQVTQFGKPVTLSCSQTLNHNVMYWYQQKSSQAPKLLFHYYDKDFNNEADTPDNFQSRRPNTSFCFLDIRSPGLGDTAMYLCATSNTHRKNIQYFGAGTRLSVL.

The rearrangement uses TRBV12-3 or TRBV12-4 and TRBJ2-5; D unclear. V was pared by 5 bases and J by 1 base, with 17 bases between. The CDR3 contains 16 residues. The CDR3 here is CASSHVGSRGQETQYF. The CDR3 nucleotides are TGTGCCAGCAGTCACGTGGGGTCCCGAGGCCAAGAGACCCAGTACTTC.

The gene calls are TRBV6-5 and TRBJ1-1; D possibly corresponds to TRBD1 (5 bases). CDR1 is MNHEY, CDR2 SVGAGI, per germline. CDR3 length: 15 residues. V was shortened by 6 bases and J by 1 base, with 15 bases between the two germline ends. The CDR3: CASRGVGGRNTEAFF. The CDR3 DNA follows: TGTGCCAGCAGAGGGGTCGGCGGGAGGAACACTGAAGCTTTCTTT.

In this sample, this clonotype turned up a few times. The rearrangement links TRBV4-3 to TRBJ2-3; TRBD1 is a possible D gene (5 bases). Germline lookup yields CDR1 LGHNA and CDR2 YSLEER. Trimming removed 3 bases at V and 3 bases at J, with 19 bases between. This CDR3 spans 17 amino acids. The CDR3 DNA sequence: TGCGCCAGCAGCCACGGCACCCCTTGGGGCACTACAGATACGCAGTATTTT. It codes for CASSHGTPWGTTDTQYF.

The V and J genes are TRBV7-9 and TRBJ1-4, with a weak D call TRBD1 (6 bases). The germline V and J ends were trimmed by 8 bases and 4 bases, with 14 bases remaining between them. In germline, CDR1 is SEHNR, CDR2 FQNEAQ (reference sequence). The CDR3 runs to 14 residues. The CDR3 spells CASARQEYNEKLFF. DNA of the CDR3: TGTGCCAGCGCGAGACAGGAGTATAATGAAAAACTGTTTTTT.

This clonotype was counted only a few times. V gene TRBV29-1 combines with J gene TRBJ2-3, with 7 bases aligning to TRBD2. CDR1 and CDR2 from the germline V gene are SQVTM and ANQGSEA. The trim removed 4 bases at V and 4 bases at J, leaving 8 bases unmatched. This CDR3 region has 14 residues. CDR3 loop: CSVVAGGVPDTQYF. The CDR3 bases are TGCAGCGTTGTAGCGGGCGGGGTCCCAGATACGCAGTATTTT.

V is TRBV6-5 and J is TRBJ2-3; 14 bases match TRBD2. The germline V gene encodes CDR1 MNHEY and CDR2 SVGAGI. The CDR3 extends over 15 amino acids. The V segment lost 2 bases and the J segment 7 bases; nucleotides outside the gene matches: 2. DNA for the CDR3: TGTGCCAGCAGTTACGGGACTAGCGGGGGATATACGCAGTATTTT. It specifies CASSYGTSGGYTQYF.

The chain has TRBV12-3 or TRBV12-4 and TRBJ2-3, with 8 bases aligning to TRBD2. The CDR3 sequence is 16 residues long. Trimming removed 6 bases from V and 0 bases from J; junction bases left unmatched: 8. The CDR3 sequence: CASSPRTSTSTDTQYF. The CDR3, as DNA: TGTGCCAGCAGCCCCCGGACTAGCACTAGCACAGATACGCAGTATTTT.

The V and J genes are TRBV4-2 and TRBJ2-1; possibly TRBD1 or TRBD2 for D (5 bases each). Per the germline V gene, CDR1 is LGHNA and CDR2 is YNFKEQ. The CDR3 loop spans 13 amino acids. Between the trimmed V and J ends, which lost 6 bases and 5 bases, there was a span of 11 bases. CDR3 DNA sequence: TGTGCCAGCAGAGGGGAGAATCACAATGAGCAGTTCTTC. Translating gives CASRGENHNEQFF.

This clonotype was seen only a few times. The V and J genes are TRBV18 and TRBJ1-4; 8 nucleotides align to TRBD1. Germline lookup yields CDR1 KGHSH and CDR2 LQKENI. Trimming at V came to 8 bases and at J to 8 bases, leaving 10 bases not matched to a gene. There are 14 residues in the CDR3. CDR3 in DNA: TGTGCCAGCAGTCCGCGACAGGGGAACGAAAAACTGTTTTTT. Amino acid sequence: CASSPRQGNEKLFF.

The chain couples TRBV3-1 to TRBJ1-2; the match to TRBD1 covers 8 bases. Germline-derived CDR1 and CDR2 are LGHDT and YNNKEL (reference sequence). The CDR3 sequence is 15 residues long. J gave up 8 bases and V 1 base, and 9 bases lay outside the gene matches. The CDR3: CASSQGPGGASGYTF. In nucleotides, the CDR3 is TGTGCCAGCAGCCAAGGTCCAGGGGGCGCTTCAGGCTACACCTTC.

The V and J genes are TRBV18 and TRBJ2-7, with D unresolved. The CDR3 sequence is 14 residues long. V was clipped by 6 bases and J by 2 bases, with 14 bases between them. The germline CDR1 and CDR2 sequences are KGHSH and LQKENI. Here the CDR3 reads CASSGRHTTYEQYF. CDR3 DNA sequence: TGTGCCAGCTCCGGCAGACATACAACCTACGAGCAGTACTTC.

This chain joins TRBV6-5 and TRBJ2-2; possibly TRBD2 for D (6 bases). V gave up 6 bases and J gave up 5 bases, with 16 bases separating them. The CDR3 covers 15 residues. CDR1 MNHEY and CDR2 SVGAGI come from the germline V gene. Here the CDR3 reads CASRRDFAETGELFF. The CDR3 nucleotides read TGTGCCAGCAGGCGGGACTTCGCAGAAACCGGGGAGCTGTTTTTT.

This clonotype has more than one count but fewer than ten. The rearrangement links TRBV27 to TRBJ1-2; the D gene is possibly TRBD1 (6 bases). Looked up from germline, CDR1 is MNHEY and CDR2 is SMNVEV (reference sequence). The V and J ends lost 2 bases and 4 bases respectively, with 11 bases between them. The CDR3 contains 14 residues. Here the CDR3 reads CASSLPGATYGYTF. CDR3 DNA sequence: TGTGCCAGCAGTTTACCGGGGGCCACCTATGGCTACACCTTC.

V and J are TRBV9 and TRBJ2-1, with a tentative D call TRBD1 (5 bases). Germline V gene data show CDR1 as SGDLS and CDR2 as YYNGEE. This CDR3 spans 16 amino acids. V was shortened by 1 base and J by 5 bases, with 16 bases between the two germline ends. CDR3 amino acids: CASSVPDSTPDNEQFF. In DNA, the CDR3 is TGTGCCAGCAGCGTACCAGACAGCACCCCCGACAATGAGCAGTTCTTC.

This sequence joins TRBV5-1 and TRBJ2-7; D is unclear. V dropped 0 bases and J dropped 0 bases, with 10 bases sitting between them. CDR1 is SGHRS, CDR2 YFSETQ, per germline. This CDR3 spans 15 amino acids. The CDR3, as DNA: TGCGCCAGCAGCTTGGAGTCGGAAAGCTCCTACGAGCAGTACTTC. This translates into CASSLESESSYEQYF.

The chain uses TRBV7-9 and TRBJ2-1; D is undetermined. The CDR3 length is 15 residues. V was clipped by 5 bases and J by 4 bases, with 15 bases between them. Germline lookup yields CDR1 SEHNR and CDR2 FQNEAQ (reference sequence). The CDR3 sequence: CASSAQFFKYNEQFF. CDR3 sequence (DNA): TGTGCCAGCAGCGCACAGTTTTTCAAGTACAATGAGCAGTTCTTC.

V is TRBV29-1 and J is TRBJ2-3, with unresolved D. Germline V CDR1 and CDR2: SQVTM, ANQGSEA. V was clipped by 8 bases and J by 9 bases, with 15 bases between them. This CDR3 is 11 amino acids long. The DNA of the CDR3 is TGCAGCCCACAATCTCAAGGGACGCAGTATTTT. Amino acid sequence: CSPQSQGTQYF.

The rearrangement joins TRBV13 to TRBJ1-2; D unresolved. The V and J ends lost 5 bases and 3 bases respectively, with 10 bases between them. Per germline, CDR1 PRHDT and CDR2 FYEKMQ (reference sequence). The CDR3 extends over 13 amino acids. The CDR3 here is CASSRPGDYGYTF. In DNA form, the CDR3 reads TGTGCCAGCAGCCGGCCAGGCGACTATGGCTACACCTTC.

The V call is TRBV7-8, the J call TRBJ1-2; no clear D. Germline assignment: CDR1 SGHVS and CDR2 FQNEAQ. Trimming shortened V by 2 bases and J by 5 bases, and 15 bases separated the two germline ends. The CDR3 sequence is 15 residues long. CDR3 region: CASSLSRTEFYGYTF. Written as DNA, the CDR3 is TGTGCCAGCAGCTTAAGTCGGACGGAGTTTTATGGCTACACCTTC.

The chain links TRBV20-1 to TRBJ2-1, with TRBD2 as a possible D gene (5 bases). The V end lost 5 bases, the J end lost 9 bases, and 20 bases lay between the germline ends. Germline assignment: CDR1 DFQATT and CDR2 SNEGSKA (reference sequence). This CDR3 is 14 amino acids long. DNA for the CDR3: TGCAGTGCTGCCCGGCCGGGAACGACTTTTGAGCAGTTCTTC. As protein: CSAARPGTTFEQFF.

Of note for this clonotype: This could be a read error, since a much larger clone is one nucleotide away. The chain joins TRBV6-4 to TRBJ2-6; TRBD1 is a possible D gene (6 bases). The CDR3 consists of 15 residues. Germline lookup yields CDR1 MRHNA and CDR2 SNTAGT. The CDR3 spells CASSAYRAGANILTF. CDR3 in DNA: TGTGCCAGCAGTGCCTACAGGGCCGGGGCCAACATCCTGACTTTC.

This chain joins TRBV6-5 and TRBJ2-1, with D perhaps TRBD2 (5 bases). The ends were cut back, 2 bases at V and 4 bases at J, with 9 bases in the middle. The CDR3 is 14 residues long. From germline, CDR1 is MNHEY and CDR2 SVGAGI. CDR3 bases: TGTGCCAGCAGTTACGCCGGACTGTACAATGAGCAGTTCTTC. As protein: CASSYAGLYNEQFF.

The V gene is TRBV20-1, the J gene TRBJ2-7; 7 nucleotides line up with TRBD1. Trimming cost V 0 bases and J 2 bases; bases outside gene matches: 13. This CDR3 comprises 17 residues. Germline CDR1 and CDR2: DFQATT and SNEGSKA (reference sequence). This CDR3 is CSARDDLWYTGAYEQYF. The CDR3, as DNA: TGCAGTGCTAGAGATGACCTATGGTATACAGGGGCCTACGAGCAGTACTTC.

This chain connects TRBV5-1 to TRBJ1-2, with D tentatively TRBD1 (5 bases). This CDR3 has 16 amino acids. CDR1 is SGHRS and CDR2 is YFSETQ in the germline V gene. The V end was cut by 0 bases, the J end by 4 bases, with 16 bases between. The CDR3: CASSLERAGTSYGYTF. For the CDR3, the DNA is TGCGCCAGCAGCTTGGAACGCGCAGGGACTTCCTATGGCTACACCTTC.

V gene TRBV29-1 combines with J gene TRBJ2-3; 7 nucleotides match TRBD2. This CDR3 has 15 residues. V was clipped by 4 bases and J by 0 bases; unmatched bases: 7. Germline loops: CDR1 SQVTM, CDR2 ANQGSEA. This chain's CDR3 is CSVVGGRESTDTQYF. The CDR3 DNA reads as TGCAGCGTTGTGGGTGGGCGGGAGAGCACAGATACGCAGTATTTT.

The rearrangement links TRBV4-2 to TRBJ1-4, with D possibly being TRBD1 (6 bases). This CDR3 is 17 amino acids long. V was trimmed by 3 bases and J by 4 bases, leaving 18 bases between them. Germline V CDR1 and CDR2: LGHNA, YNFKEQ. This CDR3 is CASSHRDTGLLNEKLFF. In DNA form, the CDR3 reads TGTGCCAGCAGCCATCGAGACACAGGGCTACTTAATGAAAAACTGTTTTTT.

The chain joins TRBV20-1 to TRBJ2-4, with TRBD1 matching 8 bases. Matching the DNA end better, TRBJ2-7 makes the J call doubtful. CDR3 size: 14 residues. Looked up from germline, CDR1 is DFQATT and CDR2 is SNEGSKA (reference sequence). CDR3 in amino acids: CSAVRGQGNGEQYF. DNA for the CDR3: TGCAGTGCCGTGCGTGGACAGGGAAACGGCGAGCAGTACTTC.